These 3 T cell receptor beta chains share one sample of origin, sequenced in a study of blood T cell repertoires in COVID-19. Using immunoSEQ multiplex PCR, the repertoire was profiled, and TCRdb retains in-frame clones only, with some absent. There are 150,000 to 200,000 clones in the sample; approximately 85% occur only once, and 2.5% to 3.5% lies in the top ten. Sequenced: peripheral blood. These receptors all stem from a man aged 60 to 69 with acute or convalescent COVID-19.

This clone was detected only once. The J gene is TRBJ1-1, the V gene TRBV30, with no clear D. V was shortened by 2 bases and J by 6 bases, with 7 bases between the two germline ends. Per the germline V gene, CDR1 is GTSNPN and CDR2 is SVGIG (reference sequence). The CDR3 totals 11 residues. In DNA form, the CDR3 reads TGTGCCTGGAGTCTGTCGTCTGAAGCTTTCTTT. It is translated as CAWSLSSEAFF. The full variable domain, completed using reference TRBV30 and TRBJ1-1, is SQTIHQWPATLVQPVGSPLSLECTVEGTSNPNLYWYRQAAGRGLQLLFYSVGIGQISSEVPQNLSASRPQDRQFILSSKKLLLSDSGFYLCAWSLSSEAFFGQGTRLTVV.

This chain joins TRBV2 and TRBJ2-1; 9 bases align to TRBD2. Germline V gene sequence: CDR1 SNHLY, CDR2 FYNNEI. The CDR3 loop spans 14 amino acids. V gave up 7 bases and J gave up 6 bases; unmatched junction bases: 7. The DNA for the CDR3 is TGTGCCAGCAATAGGACTAGCGCGTTCAATGAGCAGTTCTTC. Translation: CASNRTSAFNEQFF.

As for this clone: Other DNA sequences within the sample encode an identical CDR3. This sequence joins TRBV4-1 and TRBJ2-3; D is uncertain. With 0 bases removed from V and 4 bases from J, the gap between germline ends came to 5 bases. The CDR3 extends over 13 amino acids. Germline V lookup: CDR1 MGHRA, CDR2 YSYEKL. CDR3 sequence: CASSQDPADTQYF. DNA of the CDR3: TGCGCCAGCAGCCAAGACCCGGCAGATACGCAGTATTTT.